This is a list of T cell receptor beta chains from one sample in a study of spatial heterogeneity in lung cancer. A single record per CDR3 protein comes from TCRdb applying MiXCR to the 5' RACE reads. The sample has about 25,000 distinct CDR3 sequences; roughly 7% are singletons. The specimen comprised PBMCs, sampled at surgery. Receptors were obtained from a male donor with early-stage non-small cell lung cancer. Both conserved end residues are part of each CDR3. The order of the fields is V gene, J gene, clone size, D gene, CDR3 DNA, CDR3 protein. A D gene is named only where the DNA matches it firmly. For some rows the clone size is stated as once, few or many, or as a class when expanded; others skip it.

>TRBV20-1|TRBJ1-5|many|NA
TGCAGTGCTAGGGGCGGGGATCGGCCCCAGCATTTT
CSARGGDRPQHF
>TRBV15|TRBJ1-1|many|NA
TGTGCCACCAATTGGGGGGGAGACACTGAAGCTTTCTTT
CATNWGGDTEAFF
>TRBV28|TRBJ2-1|many|TRBD2
TGTGCCAGCAGTTTCGAGGGAGGGATAGAAAATGAGCAGTTCTTC
CASSFEGGIENEQFF
>TRBV30|TRBJ2-4|many|NA
TGTGCCTGGAGTGCCAGAGGCTCCGTCTTAAACATTCAGTACTTC
CAWSARGSVLNIQYF
>TRBV28|TRBJ1-2|many|NA
TGTGCCAGCACTGGGGGGGGCGTTGCTAACTATGGCTACACCTTC
CASTGGGVANYGYTF
>TRBV18|TRBJ2-7|many|TRBD2
TGTGCCAGCTCACCGTTTGTAGCGGGAGGGTACGAGCAGTACTTC
CASSPFVAGGYEQYF
>TRBV23-1|TRBJ2-2|many|NA
TGCGCCAGCAGTCAATCGGACCATTCCTCCCAGTACGGAAACGGGGAGCTGTTTTTT
CASSQSDHSSQYGNGELFF
>TRBV12-3/TRBV12-4|TRBJ1-2|many|NA
TGTGCCAGCACGGGCCAAGTGGAGAACTATGGCTACACCTTC
CASTGQVENYGYTF
>TRBV10-2|TRBJ2-4|few|TRBD2
TGCGCCAGCAGGCCCCTCATAGCGGGGGAATTACAAAACATTCAGTACTTC
CASRPLIAGELQNIQYF
>TRBV20-1|TRBJ1-4|many|TRBD1
TGCAGTGCTAGAGATGGACAGGGGGCGAGGGAAAAACTGTTTTTT
CSARDGQGAREKLFF
>TRBV10-2|TRBJ2-2|NA|NA
TGCGCCAGCAGTGGGACTTATACCGGGGAGCTGTTTTTT
CASSGTYTGELFF
>TRBV9|TRBJ1-2|many|NA
TGTGCCAGCAGCGTAGCGACAGGATATGGCTACACCTTC
CASSVATGYGYTF
>TRBV3-1|TRBJ1-6|many|NA
TGTGCCAGCAGCCGCTTTCAGGCTTCACCCCTCCACTTT
CASSRFQASPLHF
>TRBV11-2|TRBJ1-1|NA|NA
TGTGCCAGCAGCTTAGCCGGGCGTCTGAACACTGAAGCTTTCTTT
CASSLAGRLNTEAFF
>TRBV9|TRBJ2-1|few|TRBD1
TGTGCCAGCAGCTCCGGGACAGGGGGTTACAATGAGCAGTTCTTC
CASSSGTGGYNEQFF
>TRBV29-1|TRBJ1-1|many|NA
TGCAGCGTTGTAGTGTCAGGGAGAACAGCTTTCTTT
CSVVVSGRTAFF
>TRBV28|TRBJ2-2|many|NA
TGTGCCAGCAAAGACACCGGGGAGCTGTTTTTT
CASKDTGELFF
>TRBV7-9|TRBJ2-1|NA|NA
TGTGCCAGCATCAATTCTCAAGTGCACAATGAGCAGTTCTTC
CASINSQVHNEQFF
>TRBV4-2|TRBJ2-2|many|TRBD2
TGTGCCAGCAGAGTAGCGGGAGTGGACCCCGGGGAGCTGTTTTTT
CASRVAGVDPGELFF
>TRBV5-6|TRBJ2-5|many|NA
TGTGCCAGCAGCTTGGTTCTGGTATGGGGAGAGACCCAGTACTTC
CASSLVLVWGETQYF
>TRBV7-2|TRBJ2-7|many|NA
TGTGCCAGCAGCCAAGGACAGATCTACGAGCAGTACTTC
CASSQGQIYEQYF
>TRBV6-5|TRBJ1-5|many|TRBD1
TGTGCCAGCCAACCGGGACAGGTCATCAATCAGCCCCAGCATTTT
CASQPGQVINQPQHF
>TRBV28|TRBJ2-7|NA|NA
TGTGCCAGCAGAAAGTTTAGGTCCGAGCAGTACTTC
CASRKFRSEQYF
>TRBV20-1|TRBJ2-2|NA|TRBD2
TGCAGTGCTAGACCCTTCGGACTAGCGGGAGAGAGCGGGGAGCTGTTTTTT
CSARPFGLAGESGELFF
>TRBV20-1|TRBJ2-1|many|NA
TGCAGTGCTAGTTGGACGGTCCCCTACAATGAGCAGTTCTTC
CSASWTVPYNEQFF
>TRBV10-2|TRBJ1-4|NA|NA
TGCGCCAGCAGAGATTACAGGAGACTTTCGGAAAAACTGTTTTTT
CASRDYRRLSEKLFF
>TRBV2|TRBJ2-7|few|NA
TGTGCCGGAGGACAAAGCTCCTACGAGCAGTACTTC
CAGGQSSYEQYF
>TRBV19|TRBJ1-1|many|NA
TGTGCCAGTAGTATCGTAGGGGGCACTGAAGCTTTCTTT
CASSIVGGTEAFF
>TRBV5-5|TRBJ1-5|many|TRBD1
TGTGCCAGCAGCTCGACAGGGTATAGCAATCAGCCCCAGCATTTT
CASSSTGYSNQPQHF
>TRBV28|TRBJ2-7|many|TRBD1
TGTGCCAGCAGTTCCTCGGGACAGGGGGCGTCCGAGCAGTACTTC
CASSSSGQGASEQYF
>TRBV19|TRBJ2-7|NA|TRBD1
TGTGCCAGTAAGTTAACAGGACAGGCCTACGAGCAGTACTTC
CASKLTGQAYEQYF
>TRBV24-1|TRBJ2-3|many|NA
TGTGCCACCAGTGATTTGCGTGCCAGCTCAGATACGCAGTATTTT
CATSDLRASSDTQYF
>TRBV19|TRBJ2-2|many|NA
TGTGCCAGTAGTGTCGGAATTGGGGAGCTGTTTTTT
CASSVGIGELFF
>TRBV5-1|TRBJ2-1|medium-sized|TRBD2
TGCGCCAGCAGCTGGACTAGCGGGGGGGTAGCGTATGAGCAGTTCTTC
CASSWTSGGVAYEQFF
>TRBV5-1|TRBJ1-1|many|NA
TGCGCCAGCAGGAAGGGCATGAACACTGAAGCTTTCTTT
CASRKGMNTEAFF
>TRBV5-1|TRBJ2-3|many|TRBD2
TGCGCCAGCAGCTACCCCTCGGAGCGGGGTGGCACAGATACGCAGTATTTT
CASSYPSERGGTDTQYF
>TRBV3-1|TRBJ2-1|many|TRBD2
TGTGCCAGCAGCCAAATAGCGGGAGGATCCTACAATGAGCAGTTCTTC
CASSQIAGGSYNEQFF
>TRBV29-1|TRBJ2-3|many|NA
TGCAGCGTTGAAAAGGGGCCAGATACGCAGTATTTT
CSVEKGPDTQYF
>TRBV6-5|TRBJ1-1|few|NA
TGTGCCAGCAGAGGACCTCCTGGGGAGGCTTTCTTT
CASRGPPGEAFF
>TRBV7-8|TRBJ2-1|many|NA
TGTGCCAGCAGCTTAGGGGGGACGGCGGGGTACAATGAGCAGTTCTTC
CASSLGGTAGYNEQFF
>TRBV20-1|TRBJ2-7|few|NA
TGCAGTGCCATGGCGGGATCCTACGAGCAGTACTTC
CSAMAGSYEQYF
>TRBV20-1|TRBJ1-1|many|NA
TGCAGTGCTAGGCCGGTTACAGGGTCCAGGAGGGAAGCTTTCTTT
CSARPVTGSRREAFF
>TRBV10-3|TRBJ2-3|many|TRBD2
TGTGCCATTTACTCGGGACTAGCGGGAGGTGAGACGCAGTATTTT
CAIYSGLAGGETQYF
>TRBV28|TRBJ2-7|many|NA
TGTGCCAGCAGGAGGGGCGTTCTGGACCTCTACGAGCAGTACTTC
CASRRGVLDLYEQYF
>TRBV6-6|TRBJ2-3|NA|TRBD2
TGTGCCAGCAGAAGGACTAGCGGGCGCGGAGATACGCAGTATTTT
CASRRTSGRGDTQYF
>TRBV18|TRBJ2-7|NA|TRBD1
TGTGCCAGCTCCCGGGACAGGGGGTCCTCTAACCCTTACGAGCAGTACTTC
CASSRDRGSSNPYEQYF
>TRBV20-1|TRBJ1-2|many|TRBD1
TGCAGTGCGGGGACAGCGACTAACTATGGCTACACCTTC
CSAGTATNYGYTF
>TRBV2|TRBJ2-1|NA|TRBD2
TGTGCCAGCAGTGGACTAGCGGGGGTCTACAATGAGCAGTTCTTC
CASSGLAGVYNEQFF
>TRBV4-3|TRBJ2-4|NA|NA
TGCGCCAGCAGCCAGGTGGCGGATCTAGCCAAAAACATTCAGTACTTC
CASSQVADLAKNIQYF
>TRBV28|TRBJ1-4|many|NA
TGTGCCAGCAGTTTAGTGGGGTGGCGGGCCGAAAAACTGTTTTTT
CASSLVGWRAEKLFF
>TRBV5-4|TRBJ2-5|many|TRBD2
TGTGCCAGCAGCTTGCGGGGACTAGCAGGGGAGACCCAGTACTTC
CASSLRGLAGETQYF